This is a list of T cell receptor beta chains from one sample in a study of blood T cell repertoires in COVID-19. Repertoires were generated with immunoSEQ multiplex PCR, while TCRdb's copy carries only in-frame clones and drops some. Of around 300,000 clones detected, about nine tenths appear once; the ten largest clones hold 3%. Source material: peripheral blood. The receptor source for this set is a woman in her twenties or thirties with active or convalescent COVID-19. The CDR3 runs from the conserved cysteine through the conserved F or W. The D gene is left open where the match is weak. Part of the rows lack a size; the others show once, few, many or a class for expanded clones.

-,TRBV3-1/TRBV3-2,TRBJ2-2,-,TGTGCCAGCAGCCCCGGCGGCACCGGGGAGCTGTTTTTT,CASSPGGTGELFF
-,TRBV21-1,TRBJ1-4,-,TGTGCCAGCCGTCGACAGGAGGTTAATGAAAAACTGTTTTTT,CASRRQEVNEKLFF
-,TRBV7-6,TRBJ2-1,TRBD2,TGTGCCAGCAGCCGTCAGGGGACTAGCGGTTCCAATGAGCAGTTCTTC,CASSRQGTSGSNEQFF
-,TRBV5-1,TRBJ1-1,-,TGCGCCAGCAGCTTAGGAGGGAGAACTTTCTTT,CASSLGGRTFF
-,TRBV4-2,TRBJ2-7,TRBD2,TGTGCCAGCAGCCAAGAATGGGGGGGGTCCTACGAGCAGTACTTC,CASSQEWGGSYEQYF
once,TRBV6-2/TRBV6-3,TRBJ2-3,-,TGTGCCAGCAGTCACACAGATACGCAGTATTTT,CASSHTDTQYF
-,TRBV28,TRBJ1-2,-,TGTGCCAGCAGTTTAGCAGGGAAGGGCTACACCTTC,CASSLAGKGYTF
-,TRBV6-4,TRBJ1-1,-,TGTGCCAGCCATTACACAGGGAGTGAAGCTTTCTTT,CASHYTGSEAFF
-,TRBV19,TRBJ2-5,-,TGTGCCAGTAGTTTGGGGCGGGGCGAGACCCAGTACTTC,CASSLGRGETQYF
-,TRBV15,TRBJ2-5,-,TGTGCCACCAGCAGAGATATCCTAGCGGAGACCCAGTACTTC,CATSRDILAETQYF
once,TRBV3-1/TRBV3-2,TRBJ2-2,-,TGTGCCAGCAGCCTCGGCAGGGGGAACACCGGGGAGCTGTTTTTT,CASSLGRGNTGELFF
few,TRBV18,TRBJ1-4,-,TGTGCCAGCTCCCTGGGGGGAGATAATGAAAAACTGTTTTTT,CASSLGGDNEKLFF
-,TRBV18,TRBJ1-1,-,TGTGCCTCCAGACAAGACCCGAACACTGAAGCTTTCTTT,CASRQDPNTEAFF
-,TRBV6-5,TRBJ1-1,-,TGTGCCAGCTATTACAGGGATACTGAAGCTTTCTTT,CASYYRDTEAFF
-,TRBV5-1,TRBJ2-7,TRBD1,TGCGCCAGCAGCCCCCGGACAGGGAGTTCCTACGAGCAGTACTTC,CASSPRTGSSYEQYF
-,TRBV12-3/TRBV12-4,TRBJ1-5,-,TGTGCCAGCAGTGCGGGGGCGAATCAGCCCCAGCATTTT,CASSAGANQPQHF
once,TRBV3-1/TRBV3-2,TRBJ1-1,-,TGTGCCAGCAGCCAAGAGGCCAGACTATACACTGAAGCTTTCTTT,CASSQEARLYTEAFF
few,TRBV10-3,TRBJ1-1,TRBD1,TGTGCCATCAGAGGGACAGAGAACACTGAAGCTTTCTTT,CAIRGTENTEAFF
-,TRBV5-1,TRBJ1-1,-,TGCGCCAGCAGCTTGACAGGTCAGCTGAACACTGAAGCTTTCTTT,CASSLTGQLNTEAFF
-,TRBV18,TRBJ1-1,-,TGTGCCAGCTCCTCAGATTTCAACACTGAAGCTTTCTTT,CASSSDFNTEAFF
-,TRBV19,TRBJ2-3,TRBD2,TGTGCCAGTAGTATAGTCGCGGGGGGCGTCGCAGATACGCAGTATTTT,CASSIVAGGVADTQYF
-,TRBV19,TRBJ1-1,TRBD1,TGTGCCAGTAGTATTTGGAGCAGGGGGCACACTGAAGCTTTCTTT,CASSIWSRGHTEAFF
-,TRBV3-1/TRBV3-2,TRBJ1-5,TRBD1,TGTGCCAGCAGCCCCCGATCGGGACAGGGATGTATTGGCAATCAGCCCCAGCATTTT,CASSPRSGQGCIGNQPQHF
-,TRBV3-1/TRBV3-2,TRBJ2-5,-,TGTGCCAGCAGCAAAGGGGGGCATCTTGGGGAGACCCAGTACTTC,CASSKGGHLGETQYF
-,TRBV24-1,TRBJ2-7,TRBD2,TGTGCCACCTCCGACGGGGGGACCGAGCAGTACTTC,CATSDGGTEQYF
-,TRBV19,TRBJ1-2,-,TGTGCCAGTAGTGACGTGTCGGGTGGCTACACCTTC,CASSDVSGGYTF
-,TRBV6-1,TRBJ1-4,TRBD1,TGTGCCAGCAGTGATATCCAGGGGGCACGGGTGGTTGAAAAACTGTTTTTT,CASSDIQGARVVEKLFF
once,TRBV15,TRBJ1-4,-,TGTGCCACCAGCAGAGCCGGGTTCGGTAATGAAAAACTGTTTTTT,CATSRAGFGNEKLFF
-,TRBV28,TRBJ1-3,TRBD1,TGTGCCAGCAGGAGTGGAGGGACAGCCTCTGGAAACACCATATATTTT,CASRSGGTASGNTIYF
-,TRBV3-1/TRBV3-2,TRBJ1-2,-,TGTGCCAGCAGCCAAGATTTCGATGGGGAGGCCAGGTATGGCTACACCTTC,CASSQDFDGEARYGYTF
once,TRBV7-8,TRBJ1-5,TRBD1,TGTGCCAGCAGCGCAACCGGGACAGGGGAAGGTCAGCCCCAGCATTTT,CASSATGTGEGQPQHF
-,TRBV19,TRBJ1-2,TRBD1,TGTGCCAGTAGCGCTCTTCGGGACAGGCCCCCGGTGGCTTATGGCTACACCTTC,CASSALRDRPPVAYGYTF
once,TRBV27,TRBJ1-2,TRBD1,TGTGCCAGCAGTTTCTCACAGGGGGCCTTTGGCTACACCTTC,CASSFSQGAFGYTF
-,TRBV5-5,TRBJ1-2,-,TGTGCCAGCAGCTTGGCGGATTGGGCCGTTAACTATGGCTACACCTTC,CASSLADWAVNYGYTF
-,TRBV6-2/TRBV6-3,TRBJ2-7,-,TGTGCCAGCAGTTCCCGAGTATACGAGCAGTACTTC,CASSSRVYEQYF
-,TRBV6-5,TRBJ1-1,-,TGTGCCAGCAGTTACTCCCAGGGAACTGAAGCTTTCTTT,CASSYSQGTEAFF
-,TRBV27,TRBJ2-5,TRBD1,TGTGCCAGCAGCCCGACAGGGAAACGGGAGACCCAGTACTTC,CASSPTGKRETQYF
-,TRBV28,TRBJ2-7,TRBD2,TGTGCCAGCAGCCAACCTCGGGGGGTGGACCCCTACGAGCAGTACTTC,CASSQPRGVDPYEQYF
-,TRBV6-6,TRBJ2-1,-,TGTGCCAGCATCCAACGGAACAGGGATGAGCAGTTCTTC,CASIQRNRDEQFF
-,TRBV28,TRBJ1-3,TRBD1,TGTGCCAGCAGTCCCTCGACAGGGGGGAACACCATATATTTT,CASSPSTGGNTIYF
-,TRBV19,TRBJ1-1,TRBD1,TGTGCCAGTAGTCTCCGACAGGGCGCCATGAACACTGAAGCTTTCTTT,CASSLRQGAMNTEAFF
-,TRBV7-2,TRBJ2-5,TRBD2,TGTGCCAGCAGCTTAGGGTCGCTAGCGGGGGGGCTGGGAGAGACCCAGTACTTC,CASSLGSLAGGLGETQYF
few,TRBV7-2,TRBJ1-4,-,TGTGCCAGCAGCCCGTCAGGGGAAAGGACTGAAAAACTGTTTTTT,CASSPSGERTEKLFF
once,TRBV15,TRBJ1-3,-,TGTGCCACCATGCCGCCGACAGGCAGAAGCTCTGGAAACACCATATATTTT,CATMPPTGRSSGNTIYF
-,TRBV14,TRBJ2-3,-,TGTGCCAGCAGCCAAGCAGAGGGCACCCCATTCACAGATACGCAGTATTTT,CASSQAEGTPFTDTQYF
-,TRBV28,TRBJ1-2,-,TGTGCCAGCAGTTTCACACACCGGGGGGTATATGGCTACACCTTC,CASSFTHRGVYGYTF
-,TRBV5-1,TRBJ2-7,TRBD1,TGCGCCAGCAGCTTGGGGACAGGGGGTCGAGAGCAGTACTTC,CASSLGTGGREQYF
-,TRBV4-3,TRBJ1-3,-,TGCGCCAGCAGCCAAGCGGTAATCTCTGGAAACACCATATATTTT,CASSQAVISGNTIYF
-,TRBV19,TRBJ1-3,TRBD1,TGTGCCAGTAGTATCGGGGGACAGGTTTTGGACACCATATATTTT,CASSIGGQVLDTIYF
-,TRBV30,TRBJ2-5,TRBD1,TGTGCCTGGACCGCCAACAGGGGCGGAGAGACCCAGTACTTC,CAWTANRGGETQYF
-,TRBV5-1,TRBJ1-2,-,TGCGCCAGCAGCTTAGACACGGAGGGGTATGGCTACACCTTC,CASSLDTEGYGYTF
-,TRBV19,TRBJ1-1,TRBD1,TGTGCCAGTAGTACCTCCCCCCTGACAGGGGGAGCTTTCTTT,CASSTSPLTGGAFF
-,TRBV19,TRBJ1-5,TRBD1,TGTGCCAGTAGTCAGACAGGGAGGCAGCCCCAGCATTTT,CASSQTGRQPQHF
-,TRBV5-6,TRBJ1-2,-,TGTGCCAGCAGCTCGGGACACCGGAGAAACTATGGCTACACCTTC,CASSSGHRRNYGYTF
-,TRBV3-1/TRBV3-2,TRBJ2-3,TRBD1,TGTGCCAGCAGCCGTGGGCGGGACAGGGGGAAGGATACGCAGTATTTT,CASSRGRDRGKDTQYF
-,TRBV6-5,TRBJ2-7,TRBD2,TGTGCCATCGGGGCCACTAGCGGGGGGCTATACGAGCAGTACTTC,CAIGATSGGLYEQYF
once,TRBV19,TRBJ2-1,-,TGTGCCAGTAGTATACGTTTGGGCCAAAACTACAATGAGCAGTTCTTC,CASSIRLGQNYNEQFF
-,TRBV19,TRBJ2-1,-,TGTGCCAGTAGTATAGGGGGGCTGTCCTACAATGAGCAGTTCTTC,CASSIGGLSYNEQFF
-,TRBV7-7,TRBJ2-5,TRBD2,TGTGCTAGCAGCTCGGGACTAGCGGGGGGGCAGGAGACCCAGTACTTC,CASSSGLAGGQETQYF